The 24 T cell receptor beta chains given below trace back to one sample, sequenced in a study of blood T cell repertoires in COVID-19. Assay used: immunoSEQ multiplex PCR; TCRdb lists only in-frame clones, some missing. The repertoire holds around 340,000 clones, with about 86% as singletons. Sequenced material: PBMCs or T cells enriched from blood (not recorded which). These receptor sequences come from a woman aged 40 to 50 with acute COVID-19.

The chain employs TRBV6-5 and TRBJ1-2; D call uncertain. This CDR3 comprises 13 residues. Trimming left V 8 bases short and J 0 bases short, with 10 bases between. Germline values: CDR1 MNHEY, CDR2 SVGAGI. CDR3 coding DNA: TGTGCCAGCGAACAGAGTACTAACTATGGCTACACCTTC. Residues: CASEQSTNYGYTF.

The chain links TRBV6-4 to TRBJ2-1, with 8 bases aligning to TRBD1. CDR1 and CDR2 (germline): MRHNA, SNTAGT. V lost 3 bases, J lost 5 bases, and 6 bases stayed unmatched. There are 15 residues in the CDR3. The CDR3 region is CASSETGGSHNEQFF. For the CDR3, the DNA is TGTGCCAGCAGTGAAACAGGGGGGAGCCACAATGAGCAGTTCTTC.

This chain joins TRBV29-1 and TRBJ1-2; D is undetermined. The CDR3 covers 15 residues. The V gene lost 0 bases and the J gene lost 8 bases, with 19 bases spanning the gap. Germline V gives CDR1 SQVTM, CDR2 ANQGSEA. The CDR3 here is CSVEEVKVMTYGYTF. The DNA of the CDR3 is TGCAGCGTTGAAGAGGTAAAAGTAATGACTTACGGCTACACCTTC.

The CDR3 is CSASGLYEQYF. The CDR3 DNA follows: TGCAGTGCCTCTGGGCTCTACGAGCAGTACTTC. J is TRBJ2-7 and V is TRBV20-1; D unclear. The germline CDR1 and CDR2 sequences are DFQATT and SNEGSKA (reference sequence). V gave up 6 bases and J gave up 3 bases, with 9 bases separating them. This CDR3 has 11 amino acids.

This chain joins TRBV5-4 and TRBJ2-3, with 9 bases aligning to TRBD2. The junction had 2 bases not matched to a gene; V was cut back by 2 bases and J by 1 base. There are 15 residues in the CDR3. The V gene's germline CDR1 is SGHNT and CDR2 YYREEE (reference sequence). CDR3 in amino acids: CASSFQRGGTDTQYF. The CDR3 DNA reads TGTGCCAGCAGCTTCCAGCGGGGGGGCACAGATACGCAGTATTTT.

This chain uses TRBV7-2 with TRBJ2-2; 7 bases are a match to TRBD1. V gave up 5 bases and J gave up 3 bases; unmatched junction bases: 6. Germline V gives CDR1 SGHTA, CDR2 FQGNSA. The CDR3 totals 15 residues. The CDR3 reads CASSGLTGHTGELFF. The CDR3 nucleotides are TGTGCCAGCAGCGGGCTGACAGGGCACACCGGGGAGCTGTTTTTT.

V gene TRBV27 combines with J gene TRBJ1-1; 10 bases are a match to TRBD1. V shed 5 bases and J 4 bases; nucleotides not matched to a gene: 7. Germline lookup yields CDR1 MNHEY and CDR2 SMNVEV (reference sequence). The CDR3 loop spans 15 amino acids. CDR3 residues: CASSPWTGGFTEAFF. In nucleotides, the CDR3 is TGTGCCAGCAGTCCCTGGACAGGGGGATTCACTGAAGCTTTCTTT.

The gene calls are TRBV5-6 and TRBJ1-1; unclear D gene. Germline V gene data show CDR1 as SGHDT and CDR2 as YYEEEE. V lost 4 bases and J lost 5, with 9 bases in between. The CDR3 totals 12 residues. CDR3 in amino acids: CASSRGRTEAFF. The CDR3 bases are TGTGCCAGCAGCCGTGGTAGAACTGAAGCTTTCTTT. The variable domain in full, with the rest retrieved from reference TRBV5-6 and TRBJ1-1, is DAGVTQSPTHLIKTRGQQVTLRCSPKSGHDTVSWYQQALGQGPQFIFQYYEEEERQRGNFPDRFSGHQFPNYSSELNVNALLLGDSALYLCASSRGRTEAFFGQGTRLTVV.

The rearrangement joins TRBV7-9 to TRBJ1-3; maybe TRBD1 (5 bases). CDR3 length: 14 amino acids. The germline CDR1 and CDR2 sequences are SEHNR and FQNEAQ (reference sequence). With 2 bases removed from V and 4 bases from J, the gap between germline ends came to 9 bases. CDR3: CASSLTGAGNTIYF. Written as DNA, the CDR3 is TGTGCCAGCAGCTTAACTGGGGCCGGAAACACCATATATTTT.

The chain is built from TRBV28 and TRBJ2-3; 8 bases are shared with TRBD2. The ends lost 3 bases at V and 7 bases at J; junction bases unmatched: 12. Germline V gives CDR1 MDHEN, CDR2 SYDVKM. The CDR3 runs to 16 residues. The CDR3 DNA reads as TGTGCCAGCAGTTTCAACGGGAGGGCCTATTGGAATACGCAGTATTTT. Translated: CASSFNGRAYWNTQYF. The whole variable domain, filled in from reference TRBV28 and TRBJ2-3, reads DVKVTQSSRYLVKRTGEKVFLECVQDMDHENMFWYRQDPGLGLRLIYFSYDVKMKEKGDIPEGYSVSREKKERFSLILESASTNQTSMYLCASSFNGRAYWNTQYFGPGTRLTVL.

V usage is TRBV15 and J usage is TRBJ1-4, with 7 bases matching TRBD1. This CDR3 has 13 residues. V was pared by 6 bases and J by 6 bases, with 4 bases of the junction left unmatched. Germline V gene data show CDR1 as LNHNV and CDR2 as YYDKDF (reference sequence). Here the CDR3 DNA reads TGTGCCACCAGTAGGGACAGTCATGAAAAACTGTTTTTT. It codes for CATSRDSHEKLFF.

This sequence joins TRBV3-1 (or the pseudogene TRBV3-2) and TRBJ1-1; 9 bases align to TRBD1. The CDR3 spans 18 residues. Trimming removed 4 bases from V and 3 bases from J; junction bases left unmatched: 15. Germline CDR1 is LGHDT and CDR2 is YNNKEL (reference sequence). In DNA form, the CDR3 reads TGTGCCAGCAGCCCCGAGACCGGGACAGGGAGAGGGGACACTGAAGCTTTCTTT. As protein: CASSPETGTGRGDTEAFF.

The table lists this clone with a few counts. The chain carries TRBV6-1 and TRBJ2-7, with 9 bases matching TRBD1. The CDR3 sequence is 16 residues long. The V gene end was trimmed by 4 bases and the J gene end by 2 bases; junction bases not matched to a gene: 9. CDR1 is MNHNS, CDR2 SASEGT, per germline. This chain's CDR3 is CASSGIGTGITYEQYF. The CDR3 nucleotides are TGTGCCAGCAGTGGAATTGGGACAGGGATAACCTACGAGCAGTACTTC.

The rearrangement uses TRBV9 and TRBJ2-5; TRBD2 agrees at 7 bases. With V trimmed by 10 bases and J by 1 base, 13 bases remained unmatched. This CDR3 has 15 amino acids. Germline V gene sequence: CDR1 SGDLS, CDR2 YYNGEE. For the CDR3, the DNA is TGTGCCGAAAGACACACCGGACTAGGCCAAGAGACCCAGTACTTC. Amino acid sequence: CAERHTGLGQETQYF.

This CDR3 is CASSITEGNSYNEQFF. CDR3 nucleotides: TGCGCCAGCAGCATCACGGAGGGTAACTCCTACAATGAGCAGTTCTTC. V and J are TRBV5-1 and TRBJ2-1, with TRBD2 as a possible D gene (6 bases). V lost 4 bases to trimming and J lost 0 bases, with 14 bases between them. From germline, CDR1 is SGHRS and CDR2 YFSETQ. The CDR3 length is 16 residues.

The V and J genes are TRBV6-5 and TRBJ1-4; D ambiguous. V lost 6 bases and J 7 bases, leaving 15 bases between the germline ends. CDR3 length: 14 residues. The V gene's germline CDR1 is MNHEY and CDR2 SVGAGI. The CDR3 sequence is CASSDTVMGEKLFF. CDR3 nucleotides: TGTGCCAGCAGCGATACAGTTATGGGTGAAAAACTGTTTTTT.

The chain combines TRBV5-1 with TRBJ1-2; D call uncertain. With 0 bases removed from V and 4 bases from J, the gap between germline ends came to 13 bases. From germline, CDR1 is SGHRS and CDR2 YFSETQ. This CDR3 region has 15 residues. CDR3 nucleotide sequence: TGCGCCAGCAGCTTGGACAGCCAATATGGCTATGGCTACACCTTC. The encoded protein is CASSLDSQYGYGYTF.

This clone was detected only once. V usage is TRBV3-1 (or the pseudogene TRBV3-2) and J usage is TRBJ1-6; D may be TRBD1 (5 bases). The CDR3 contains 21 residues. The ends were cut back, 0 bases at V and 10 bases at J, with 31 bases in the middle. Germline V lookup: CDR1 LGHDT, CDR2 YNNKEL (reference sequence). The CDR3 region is CASSQDILWVLVSGLESPLHF. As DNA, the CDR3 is TGTGCCAGCAGCCAAGATATACTCTGGGTTCTTGTTTCAGGGTTGGAATCACCCCTCCACTTT.

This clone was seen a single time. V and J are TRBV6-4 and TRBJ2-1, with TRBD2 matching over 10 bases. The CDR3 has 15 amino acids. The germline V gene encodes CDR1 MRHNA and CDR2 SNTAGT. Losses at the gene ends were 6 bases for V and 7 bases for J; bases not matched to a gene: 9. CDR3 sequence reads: CASSPLAGVGNEQFF. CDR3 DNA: TGTGCCAGCAGCCCCCTAGCGGGAGTTGGAAATGAGCAGTTCTTC.

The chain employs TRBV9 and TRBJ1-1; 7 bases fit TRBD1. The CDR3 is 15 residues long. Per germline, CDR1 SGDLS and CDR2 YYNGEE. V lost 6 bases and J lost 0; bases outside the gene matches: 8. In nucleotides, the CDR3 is TGTGCCAGCACCTTACAGGGGACCATGAACACTGAAGCTTTCTTT. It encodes CASTLQGTMNTEAFF.

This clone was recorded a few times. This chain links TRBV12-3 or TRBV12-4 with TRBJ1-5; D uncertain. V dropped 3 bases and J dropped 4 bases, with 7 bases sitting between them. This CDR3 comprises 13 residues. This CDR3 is CASSFPGNQPQHF. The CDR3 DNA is TGTGCCAGCAGTTTTCCCGGGAATCAGCCCCAGCATTTT.

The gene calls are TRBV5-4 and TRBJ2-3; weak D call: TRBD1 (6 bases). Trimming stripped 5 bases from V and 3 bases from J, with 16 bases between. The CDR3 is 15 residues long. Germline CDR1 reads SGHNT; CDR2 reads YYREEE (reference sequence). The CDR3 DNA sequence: TGTGCCAGCAGGCCGGGTCTAGGGGGTACAGATACGCAGTATTTT. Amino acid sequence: CASRPGLGGTDTQYF.

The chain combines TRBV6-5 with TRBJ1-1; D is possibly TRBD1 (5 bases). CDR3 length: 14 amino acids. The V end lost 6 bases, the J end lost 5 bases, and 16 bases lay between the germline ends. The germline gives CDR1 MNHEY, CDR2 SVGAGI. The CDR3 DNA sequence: TGTGCCAGCAGGAATACGGCCGGGGGGACTGAAGCTTTCTTT. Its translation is CASRNTAGGTEAFF.

The CDR3 region is CASSQDRSADTQYF. CDR3 nucleotide sequence: TGTGCCAGCAGCCAAGATCGGAGTGCGGATACGCAGTATTTT. The chain joins TRBV14 to TRBJ2-3; D not resolved. Germline V lookup: CDR1 SGHDN, CDR2 FVKESK. V lost 0 bases to trimming and J lost 6 bases, with 10 bases between them. The CDR3 loop spans 14 amino acids.